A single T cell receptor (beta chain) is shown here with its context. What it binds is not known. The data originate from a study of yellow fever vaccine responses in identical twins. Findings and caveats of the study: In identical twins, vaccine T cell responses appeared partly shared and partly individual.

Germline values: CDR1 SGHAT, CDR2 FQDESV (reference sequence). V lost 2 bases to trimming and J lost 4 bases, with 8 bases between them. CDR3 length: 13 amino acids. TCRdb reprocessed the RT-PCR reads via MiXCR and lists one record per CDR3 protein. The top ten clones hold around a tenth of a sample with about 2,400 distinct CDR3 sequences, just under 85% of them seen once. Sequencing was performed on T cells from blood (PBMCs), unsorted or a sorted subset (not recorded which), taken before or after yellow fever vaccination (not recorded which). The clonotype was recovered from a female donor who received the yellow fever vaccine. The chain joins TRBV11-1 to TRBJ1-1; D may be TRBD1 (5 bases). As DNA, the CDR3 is TGTGCCAGCAGCTTACGCGGGGGCACTGAAGCTTTCTTT. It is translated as CASSLRGGTEAFF.